The 13 T cell receptor beta chains in this list originate from one sample, sequenced in a study of T cells after yellow fever vaccination. TCRdb called the 5' RACE reads again in MiXCR, with one record for every CDR3 protein. The sample lists over 150,000 distinct CDR3 sequences, approximately 6.2% occurring once. Material: CD4+ T cells sorted from PBMCs, obtained on the day of the first yellow fever vaccination. The receptors derive from a man between 18 and 29 years old who received the YFV17D yellow fever vaccine.

There are many counts of this clonotype. The chain is built from TRBV18 and TRBJ2-7; 7 bases are shared with TRBD1. CDR1 and CDR2 (germline): KGHSH, LQKENI. The CDR3 covers 13 residues. Trimming at V came to 3 bases and at J to 9 bases, leaving 8 bases not matched to a gene. The CDR3 loop is CASSPTGSNVQYF. For the CDR3, the DNA is TGTGCCAGCTCACCGACAGGGTCCAATGTGCAGTACTTC.

The chain couples TRBV6-2 or TRBV6-3 to TRBJ2-7; D uncertain. V gave up 0 bases and J gave up 7 bases, with 19 bases separating them. Germline V gene lookup returns CDR1 MNHEY and CDR2 SVGEGT. The CDR3 sequence is 16 residues long. The CDR3, as DNA: TGTGCCAGCAGTTACTCCAGTCAGCCCCGCCCTCGGGAGCAGTACGTC. Translation: CASSYSSQPRPREQYV.

Ten or more counts support this clonotype. J is TRBJ1-1 and V is TRBV12-3 or TRBV12-4; possible D gene TRBD1, 5 bases. The ends were cut back, 6 bases at V and 3 bases at J, with 11 bases in the middle. The CDR3 is 13 residues long. CDR3 sequence: CASRETGHTEAFF. CDR3 DNA sequence: TGTGCCAGCAGGGAAACAGGACACACTGAAGCTTTCTTT.

In its sample, this clonotype was seen many times. The chain couples TRBV12-3 or TRBV12-4 to TRBJ1-2; 7 nucleotides match TRBD1. The V and J ends lost 2 bases and 8 bases, in that order; junction bases with no gene match: 8. The length of the CDR3 is 14 residues. The CDR3 coding sequence is TGTGCCAGCAGTTTAAATGACAGGGTGGAGGGCTACACCTTC. This sequence encodes CASSLNDRVEGYTF.

This clonotype was observed at least ten times. The chain uses TRBV18 and TRBJ2-7, with D possibly being TRBD1 (6 bases). CDR3 length: 14 amino acids. Germline CDR1 is KGHSH and CDR2 is LQKENI. V lost 4 bases and J 2 bases, leaving 12 bases between the germline ends. The CDR3 DNA is TGTGCCAGCTCACAAGGCCGGGACACCTACGAGCAGTACTTC. It encodes CASSQGRDTYEQYF. Variable domain in full (rest from reference TRBV18 and TRBJ2-7): NAGVMQNPRHLVRRRGQEARLRCSPMKGHSHVYWYRQLPEEGLKFMVYLQKENIIDESGMPKERFSAEFPKEGPSILRIQQVVRGDSAAYFCASSQGRDTYEQYFGPGTRLTVT.

In this sample, this clonotype turned up many times. J is TRBJ2-3 and V is TRBV11-2; 7 nucleotides align to TRBD1. Germline V gene lookup returns CDR1 SGHAT and CDR2 FQNNGV. The CDR3 length is 14 residues. The V and J ends lost 5 bases and 4 bases, in that order; junction bases with no gene match: 6. In DNA, the CDR3 is TGTGCCAGCAGCCTACGACAGGGCGCAGATACGCAGTATTTT. Its translation: CASSLRQGADTQYF.

This clonotype was found a few times. The V call is TRBV6-2 or TRBV6-3, the J call TRBJ1-5; possible D gene TRBD1, 6 bases. Trimming shortened V by 2 bases and J by 4 bases, and 15 bases separated the two germline ends. CDR3 length: 16 amino acids. Germline V gives CDR1 MNHEY, CDR2 SVGEGT. This CDR3 is CASSYGPAGANQPQHF. CDR3 nucleotide sequence: TGTGCCAGCAGTTACGGCCCCGCGGGGGCGAATCAGCCCCAGCATTTT.

J is TRBJ2-7 and V is TRBV5-4; D gene uncertain. Trimming removed 4 bases from V and 5 bases from J, with 19 bases in between. The length of the CDR3 is 15 residues. Germline V lookup: CDR1 SGHNT, CDR2 YYREEE (reference sequence). CDR3 sequence: CASSLSLGFSDEQYF. CDR3 bases: TGTGCCAGCAGCCTGAGTCTTGGTTTTTCGGACGAGCAGTACTTC.

This chain uses TRBV7-2 with TRBJ2-7; tentative D call: TRBD2 (5 bases). The CDR3 loop spans 14 amino acids. V shed 1 base and J shed 1 base, with 8 bases lying between them. Per the germline V gene, CDR1 is SGHTA and CDR2 is FQGNSA. DNA for the CDR3: TGTGCCAGCAGCTTAGGCGGGCGGTCCTACGAGCAGTACGTC. Protein sequence: CASSLGGRSYEQYV.

V is TRBV5-5 and J is TRBJ2-7, with no clear D. CDR1 is SGHKS and CDR2 is YYEKEE in the germline V gene (reference sequence). The V and J ends lost 0 bases and 5 bases respectively, with 18 bases between them. CDR3 length equals 16 residues. The CDR3 nucleotides are TGTGCCAGCAGCTTGGGGGGTCCCCGGTTTATCGACGAGCAGTACTTC. It yields the protein CASSLGGPRFIDEQYF.

This clonotype was seen ten or more times. The V call is TRBV24-1, the J call TRBJ2-5, with 9 nucleotides matching TRBD2. This CDR3 spans 13 amino acids. Germline V gives CDR1 KGHDR, CDR2 SFDVKD. The ends lost 6 bases at V and 3 bases at J; junction bases unmatched: 1. CDR3 coding DNA: TGTGCCACCAGTCCTAGCGGGGAAGAGACCCAGTACTTC. Protein sequence: CATSPSGEETQYF.

This clonotype has a handful of counts. The V gene is TRBV5-1, the J gene TRBJ1-4; 7 nucleotides match TRBD1. CDR3 length: 15 residues. With 4 bases clipped from V and 5 bases from J, the junction kept 8 bases outside the gene matches. Germline V gene lookup returns CDR1 SGHRS and CDR2 YFSETQ. Here the CDR3 DNA reads TGCGCCAGCAGCCAACCCGACAGGGAAAATGAAAAACTGTTTTTT. Amino acids: CASSQPDRENEKLFF.

This clonotype was recorded at least ten times. J is TRBJ2-2 and V is TRBV6-5; D tentatively fits TRBD1 or TRBD2 (5 bases each). V was pared by 7 bases and J by 4 bases, with 19 bases between. CDR3 length: 16 residues. Germline V gives CDR1 MNHEY, CDR2 SVGAGI. CDR3 amino acids: CASTLSGGRSTGELFF. DNA of the CDR3: TGTGCCAGCACCCTCAGTGGGGGTAGAAGCACCGGGGAGCTGTTTTTT.